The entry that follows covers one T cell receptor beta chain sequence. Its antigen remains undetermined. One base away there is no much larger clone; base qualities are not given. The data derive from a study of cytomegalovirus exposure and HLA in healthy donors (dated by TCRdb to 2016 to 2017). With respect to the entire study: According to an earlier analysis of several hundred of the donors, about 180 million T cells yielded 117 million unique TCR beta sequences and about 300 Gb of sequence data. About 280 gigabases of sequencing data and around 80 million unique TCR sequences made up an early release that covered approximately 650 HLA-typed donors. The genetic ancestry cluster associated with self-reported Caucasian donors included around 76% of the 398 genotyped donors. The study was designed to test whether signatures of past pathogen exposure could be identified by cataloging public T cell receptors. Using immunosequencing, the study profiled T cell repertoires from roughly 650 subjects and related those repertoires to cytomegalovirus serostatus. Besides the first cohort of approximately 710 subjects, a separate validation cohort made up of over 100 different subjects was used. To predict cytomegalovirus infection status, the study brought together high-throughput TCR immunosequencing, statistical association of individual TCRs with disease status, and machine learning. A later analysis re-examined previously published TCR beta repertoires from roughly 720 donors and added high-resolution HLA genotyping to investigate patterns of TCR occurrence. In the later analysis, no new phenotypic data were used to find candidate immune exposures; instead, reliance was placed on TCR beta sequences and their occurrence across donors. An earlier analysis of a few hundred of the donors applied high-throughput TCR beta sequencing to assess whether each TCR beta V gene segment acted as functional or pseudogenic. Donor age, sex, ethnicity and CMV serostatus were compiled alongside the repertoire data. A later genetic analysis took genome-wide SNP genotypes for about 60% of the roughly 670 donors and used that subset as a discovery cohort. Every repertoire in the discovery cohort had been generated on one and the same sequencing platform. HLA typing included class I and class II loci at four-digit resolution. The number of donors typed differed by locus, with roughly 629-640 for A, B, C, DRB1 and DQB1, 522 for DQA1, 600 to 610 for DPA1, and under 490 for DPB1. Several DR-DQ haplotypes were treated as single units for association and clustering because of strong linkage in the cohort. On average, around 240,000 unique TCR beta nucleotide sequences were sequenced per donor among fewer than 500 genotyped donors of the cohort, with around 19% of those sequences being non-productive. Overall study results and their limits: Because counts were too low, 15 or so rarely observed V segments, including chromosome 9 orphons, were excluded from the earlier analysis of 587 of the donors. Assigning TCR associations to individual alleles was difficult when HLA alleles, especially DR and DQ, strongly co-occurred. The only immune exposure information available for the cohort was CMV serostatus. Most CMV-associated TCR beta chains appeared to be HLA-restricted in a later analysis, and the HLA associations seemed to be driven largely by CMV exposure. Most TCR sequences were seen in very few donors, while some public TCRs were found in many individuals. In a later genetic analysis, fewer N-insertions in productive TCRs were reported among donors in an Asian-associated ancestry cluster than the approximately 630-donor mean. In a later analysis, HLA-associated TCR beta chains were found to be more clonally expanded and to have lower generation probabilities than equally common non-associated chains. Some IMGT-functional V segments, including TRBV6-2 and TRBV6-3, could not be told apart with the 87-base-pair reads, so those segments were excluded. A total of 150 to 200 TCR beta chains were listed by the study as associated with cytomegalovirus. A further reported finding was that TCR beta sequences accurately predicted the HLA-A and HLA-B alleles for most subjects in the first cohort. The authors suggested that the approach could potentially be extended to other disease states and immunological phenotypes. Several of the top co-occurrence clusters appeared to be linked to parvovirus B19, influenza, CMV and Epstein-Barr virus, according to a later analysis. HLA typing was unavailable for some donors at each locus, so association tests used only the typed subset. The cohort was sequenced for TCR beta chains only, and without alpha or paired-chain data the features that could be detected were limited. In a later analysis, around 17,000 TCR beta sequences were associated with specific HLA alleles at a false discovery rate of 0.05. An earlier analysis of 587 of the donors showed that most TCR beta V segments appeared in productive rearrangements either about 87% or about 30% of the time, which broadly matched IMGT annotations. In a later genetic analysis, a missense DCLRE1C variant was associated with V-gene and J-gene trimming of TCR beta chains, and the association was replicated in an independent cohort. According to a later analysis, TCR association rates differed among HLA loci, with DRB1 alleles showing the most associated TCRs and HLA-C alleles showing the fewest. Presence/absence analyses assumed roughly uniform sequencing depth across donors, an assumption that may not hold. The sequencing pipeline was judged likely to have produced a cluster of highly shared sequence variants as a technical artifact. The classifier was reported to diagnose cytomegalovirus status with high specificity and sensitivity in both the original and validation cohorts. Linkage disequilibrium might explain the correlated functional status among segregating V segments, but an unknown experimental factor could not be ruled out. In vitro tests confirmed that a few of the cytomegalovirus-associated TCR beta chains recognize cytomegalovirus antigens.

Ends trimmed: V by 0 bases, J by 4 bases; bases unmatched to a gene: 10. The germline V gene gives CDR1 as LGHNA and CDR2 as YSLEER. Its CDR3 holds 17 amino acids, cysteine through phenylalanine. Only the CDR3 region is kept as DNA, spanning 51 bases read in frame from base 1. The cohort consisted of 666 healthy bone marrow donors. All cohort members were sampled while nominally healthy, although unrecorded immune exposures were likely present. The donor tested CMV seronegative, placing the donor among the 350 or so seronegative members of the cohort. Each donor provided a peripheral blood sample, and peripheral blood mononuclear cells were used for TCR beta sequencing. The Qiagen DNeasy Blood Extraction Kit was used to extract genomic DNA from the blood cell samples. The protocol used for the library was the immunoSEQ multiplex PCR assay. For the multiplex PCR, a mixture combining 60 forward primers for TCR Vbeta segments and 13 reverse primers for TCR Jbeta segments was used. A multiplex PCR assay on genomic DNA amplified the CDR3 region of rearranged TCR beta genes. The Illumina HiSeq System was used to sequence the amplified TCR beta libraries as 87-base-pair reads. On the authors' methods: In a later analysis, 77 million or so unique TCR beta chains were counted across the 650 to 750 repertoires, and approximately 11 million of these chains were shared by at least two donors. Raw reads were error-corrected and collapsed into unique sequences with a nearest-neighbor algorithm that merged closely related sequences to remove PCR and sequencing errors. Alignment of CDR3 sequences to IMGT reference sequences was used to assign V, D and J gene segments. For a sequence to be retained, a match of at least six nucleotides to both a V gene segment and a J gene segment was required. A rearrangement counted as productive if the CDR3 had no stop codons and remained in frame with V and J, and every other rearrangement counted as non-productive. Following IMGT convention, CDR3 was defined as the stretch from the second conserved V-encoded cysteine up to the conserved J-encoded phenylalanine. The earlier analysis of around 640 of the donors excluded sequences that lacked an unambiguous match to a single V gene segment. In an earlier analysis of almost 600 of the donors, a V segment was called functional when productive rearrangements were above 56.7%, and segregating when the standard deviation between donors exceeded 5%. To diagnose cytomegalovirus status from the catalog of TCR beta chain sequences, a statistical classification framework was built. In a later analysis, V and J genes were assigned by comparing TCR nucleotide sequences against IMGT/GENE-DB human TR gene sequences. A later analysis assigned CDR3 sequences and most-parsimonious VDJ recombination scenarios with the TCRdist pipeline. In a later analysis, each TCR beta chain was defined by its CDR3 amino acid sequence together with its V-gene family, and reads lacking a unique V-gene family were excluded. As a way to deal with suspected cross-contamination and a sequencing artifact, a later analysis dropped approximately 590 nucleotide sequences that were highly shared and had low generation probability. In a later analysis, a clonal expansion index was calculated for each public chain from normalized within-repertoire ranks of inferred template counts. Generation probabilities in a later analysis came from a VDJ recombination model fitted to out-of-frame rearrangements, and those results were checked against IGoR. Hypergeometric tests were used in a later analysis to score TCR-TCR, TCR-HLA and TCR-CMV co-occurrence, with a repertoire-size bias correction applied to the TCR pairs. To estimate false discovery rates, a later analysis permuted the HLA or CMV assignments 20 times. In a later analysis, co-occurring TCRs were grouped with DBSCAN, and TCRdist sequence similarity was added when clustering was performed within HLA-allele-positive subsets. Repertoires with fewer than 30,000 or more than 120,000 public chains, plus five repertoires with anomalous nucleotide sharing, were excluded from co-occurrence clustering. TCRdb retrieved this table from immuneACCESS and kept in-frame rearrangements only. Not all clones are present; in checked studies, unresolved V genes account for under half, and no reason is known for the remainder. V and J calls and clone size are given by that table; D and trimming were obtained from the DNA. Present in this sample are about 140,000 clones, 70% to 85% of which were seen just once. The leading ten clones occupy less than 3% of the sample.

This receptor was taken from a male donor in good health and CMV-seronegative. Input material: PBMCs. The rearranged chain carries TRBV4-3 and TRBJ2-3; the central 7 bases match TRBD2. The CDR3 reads CASSQDLASGYADTQYF. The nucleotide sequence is TGCGCCAGCAGCCAAGATCTGGCTAGCGGTTATGCAGATACGCAGTATTTT.